The clone carrying this TCR beta chain was counted between two and nine times. This record comes from a study of shared T cell receptors in the human thymus. Looked up from germline, CDR1 is MGHRA and CDR2 is YSYEKL. CDR3 size: 13 residues. The V end was cut by 3 bases, the J end by 4 bases, with 10 bases between. Method: immunoSEQ multiplex PCR; TCRdb's copy keeps in-frame clones and lacks some. The top ten clones hold about 0.01% of a sample with roughly 700,000 clones, approximately 88% of them seen once. A further study also used this sample, focusing on human thymus T cells. That investigation notes: Healthy Finnish infants undergoing corrective surgery for congenital heart defects provided the donor material. The study used thymus tissue resected during corrective heart surgery. In thymic and blood repertoires alike, V and J usage looked biased. Highly overlapping thymic repertoires in unrelated individuals were reported by related research.

Sequencing used thymocytes. This chain links TRBV4-1 with TRBJ2-7, with D possibly TRBD2 on 6 matching bases. The sequence derives from a boy in the first two years of life with a congenital heart defect. CDR3 region: CASSHEAGYEQYF. As DNA, the CDR3 is TGCGCCAGCAGCCACGAGGCGGGGTACGAGCAGTACTTC.